This T cell receptor (beta chain) was identified in a study of OX40 agonist ivuxolimab in advanced cancers. Notes on this clone: Its antigen is still unknown.

Some clones are missing from TCRdb's copy, which holds only in-frame ones; the method was immunoSEQ multiplex PCR. The table lists nearly 80,000 clones, 70% to 90% of them singletons, with about 4% in the top ten. Per germline, CDR1 SGHAT and CDR2 FQNNGV. V lost 7 bases and J lost 2; bases outside the gene matches: 4. The CDR3 runs to 13 residues. Whole-study findings and limits: More expanded clones were found, on average, in CD8+ than in CD4+ T cells.

The sequence derives from an adult with an advanced solid tumor such as melanoma, head and neck, liver or kidney cancer. The input for sequencing was CD4+ or CD8+ T cells sorted from blood, taken in a trial of the OX40 agonist ivuxolimab. The V gene is TRBV11-2, the J gene TRBJ2-7; TRBD1 aligns across 8 bases. This CDR3 is CASNEQGAYEQYF. In DNA form, the CDR3 reads TGTGCCAGCAACGAACAGGGGGCCTACGAGCAGTACTTC.